The 26 T cell receptor beta chains listed next were all sequenced from one sample in a study of CD8 T cells in ankylosing spondylitis. TCRdb reprocessed the 5' RACE reads via MiXCR and lists one record per CDR3 protein. The sample has roughly 180,000 distinct CDR3 sequences, 11% seen once. Sequencing was performed on blood, either unsorted or a sorted T cell fraction (not recorded which). Receptor source: a male donor with ankylosing spondylitis or in good health (not recorded which).

This clonotype occurred many times. This rearrangement joins TRBV20-1 to TRBJ2-5, with TRBD2 identical over 7 bases. Germline loops: CDR1 DFQATT, CDR2 SNEGSKA (reference sequence). V dropped 2 bases and J dropped 0; count of bases not matched to a gene: 6. The CDR3 runs to 15 residues. CDR3 DNA: TGCAGTGCTAGAATCTTAGCGGGTTACCAAGAGACCCAGTACTTC. Protein product: CSARILAGYQETQYF.

The chain links TRBV12-3 or TRBV12-4 to TRBJ2-1, with D possibly being TRBD2 (6 bases). V dropped 1 base and J dropped 9 bases, with 13 bases sitting between them. The CDR3 length is 14 residues. The CDR3: CASSLGDFGGEQFF. In DNA, the CDR3 is TGTGCCAGCAGTTTAGGGGACTTCGGAGGTGAGCAGTTCTTC.

The table lists this clonotype with many counts. The chain has TRBV29-1 and TRBJ2-1, with D possibly matching TRBD1 (6 bases). The V end lost 8 bases, the J end lost 7 bases, and 12 bases lay between the germline ends. The CDR3 sequence is 11 residues long. CDR1 SQVTM and CDR2 ANQGSEA come from the germline V gene. The CDR3 here is CSTRQVNEQFF. The CDR3 nucleotides are TGCAGCACCCGACAGGTTAATGAGCAGTTCTTC.

There are many counts of this clonotype. The chain links TRBV20-1 to TRBJ2-7; D tentatively fits TRBD1 or TRBD2 (5 bases each). Germline lookup yields CDR1 DFQATT and CDR2 SNEGSKA (reference sequence). This CDR3 has 13 residues. In nucleotides, the CDR3 is TGCGCACTAAAGGGGAGAGAAGACTACGAGCAGTACTTC. Protein product: CALKGREDYEQYF.

This clonotype was detected only a few times. The J gene is TRBJ1-2, the V gene TRBV18; D call uncertain. The ends were cut back, 6 bases at V and 8 bases at J, with 16 bases in the middle. The CDR3 is 13 residues long. The V gene's germline CDR1 is KGHSH and CDR2 LQKENI. CDR3 region: CASSTPNSGGYTF. The DNA for the CDR3 is TGTGCCAGCTCGACGCCTAATTCGGGGGGCTACACCTTC.

The chain has TRBV6-1 and TRBJ2-1; TRBD2 matches 8 bases. The CDR3 contains 15 residues. CDR1 and CDR2 from the germline V gene are MNHNS and SASEGT. V lost 5 bases to trimming and J lost 0 bases; unmatched junction nucleotides: 3. As DNA, the CDR3 is TGTGCCAGCAGTAAGCTAGCGGGCTCCTACAATGAGCAGTTCTTC. Translated, it gives CASSKLAGSYNEQFF.

This clonotype has only a few counts. The chain has TRBV10-1 and TRBJ2-1; D is perhaps TRBD2 (5 bases). The CDR3 is 13 residues long. Germline CDR1 WNHNN, CDR2 SYGVQD (reference sequence). V was cut by 4 bases and J by 10 bases, with 14 bases left in between. The CDR3 DNA is TGCGCCAGCAGTGGGTCGCGGGTACGCGAGCAGTTCTTC. As protein: CASSGSRVREQFF.

This clonotype was counted at least ten times. The chain couples TRBV20-1 to TRBJ1-2; 10 nucleotides line up with TRBD1. The germline gives CDR1 DFQATT, CDR2 SNEGSKA (reference sequence). V shed 4 bases and J 3 bases; nucleotides not matched to a gene: 11. The CDR3 has 16 amino acids. The CDR3 spells CSAIGTGEGLHYGYTF. CDR3 DNA: TGCAGTGCTATCGGGACAGGGGAAGGTCTGCACTATGGCTACACCTTC.

This clonotype was observed many times. The rearrangement links TRBV9 to TRBJ1-5; D ambiguous. This CDR3 spans 13 amino acids. Trimming left V 3 bases short and J 3 bases short, with 7 bases between. Germline CDR1 reads SGDLS; CDR2 reads YYNGEE. CDR3 residues: CASSARDNQPQHF. The CDR3 DNA follows: TGTGCCAGCAGCGCCCGGGACAATCAGCCCCAGCATTTT.

This clonotype came up many times. The chain carries TRBV12-3 or TRBV12-4 and TRBJ1-2; 7 bases map to TRBD1. V lost 5 bases to trimming and J lost 2 bases; unmatched junction nucleotides: 5. The CDR3 has 14 amino acids. The CDR3 loop reads CASSRRQGNYGYTF. CDR3 coding DNA: TGTGCCAGCAGTCGAAGACAGGGAAACTATGGCTACACCTTC.

This clonotype was picked up many times. The CDR3 DNA reads as TGCAGCGTTGTTCGATCCAACACTGAAGCTTTCTTT. Translation gives CSVVRSNTEAFF. The V gene is TRBV29-1, the J gene TRBJ1-1; no reliable D call. The CDR3 is 12 residues long. Germline CDR1 reads SQVTM; CDR2 reads ANQGSEA. Trimming pared 4 bases from V and 2 bases from J, leaving 8 bases between.

This clonotype was seen a few times. The chain carries TRBV20-1 and TRBJ2-1, with D perhaps matching TRBD1 (5 bases). Germline CDR1 is DFQATT and CDR2 is SNEGSKA (reference sequence). Trimming cost V 3 bases and J 2 bases, with 17 bases left between them. CDR3 length: 16 residues. CDR3 sequence (DNA): TGCAGTGCTAGCGCCGACAGTATAGGCACCTACAATGAGCAGTTCTTC. It specifies CSASADSIGTYNEQFF.

This clonotype was found a few times. The V call is TRBV12-3 or TRBV12-4, the J call TRBJ2-2; TRBD2 aligns across 8 bases. CDR3 length: 15 amino acids. The J segment lost 7 bases and the V segment lost 0 bases, leaving 4 bases of the junction unmatched. CDR3 region: CASSLASGVVGELFF. The CDR3 DNA reads TGTGCCAGCAGTTTAGCTAGCGGGGTTGTCGGGGAGCTGTTTTTT.

The chain joins TRBV7-9 to TRBJ1-3; 12 bases line up with TRBD1. This CDR3 has 17 residues. V trimming: 5 bases; J trimming: 1 base; junction bases outside the gene matches: 6. Germline loops: CDR1 SEHNR, CDR2 FQNEAQ (reference sequence). Here the CDR3 DNA reads TGTGCCAGCAGCCACCCGGGACAGGGGGCGTCTGGAAACACCATATATTTT. It translates to CASSHPGQGASGNTIYF.

CDR3 bases: TGCGCCAGCAGCTTCGCCAGGGGGCAGGACGGGGAGCTGTTTTTT. As protein: CASSFARGQDGELFF. The chain has TRBV5-1 and TRBJ2-2, with 8 nucleotides matching TRBD1. V dropped 2 bases and J dropped 7; count of bases not matched to a gene: 7. This CDR3 has 15 residues. Germline assignment: CDR1 SGHRS and CDR2 YFSETQ.

V gene TRBV6-6 combines with J gene TRBJ1-5, with D perhaps TRBD1 (5 bases). In germline, CDR1 is MNHNY, CDR2 SVGAGI (reference sequence). The CDR3 runs to 13 residues. The V end was cut by 7 bases, the J end by 7 bases, with 14 bases between. The CDR3 nucleotides read TGTGCCAGCAACCTCGGGGGAAAGCAGCCCCAGCATTTT. It encodes CASNLGGKQPQHF.

At least ten counts were recorded for this clonotype. The chain joins TRBV10-2 to TRBJ2-3, with TRBD1 identical over 7 bases. Germline values: CDR1 WSHSY, CDR2 SAAADI. The CDR3 consists of 17 residues. The J segment lost 0 bases and the V segment lost 6 bases, leaving 12 bases of the junction unmatched. The CDR3 region has the DNA TGCGCCAGCAGCCCGAAACAGGGGCCCACTAGCACAGATACGCAGTATTTT. Its protein is CASSPKQGPTSTDTQYF.

This clonotype was counted at least ten times. This chain joins TRBV10-2 and TRBJ2-1; D ambiguous. V gave up 2 bases and J gave up 9 bases, with 8 bases separating them. The CDR3 contains 12 residues. Germline-derived CDR1 and CDR2 are WSHSY and SAAADI. CDR3 sequence (DNA): TGCGCCAGCAGTGAGGTGTCGATTGAGCAGTTCTTC. As protein: CASSEVSIEQFF.

In this sample, this clonotype turned up many times. The rearrangement links TRBV3-1 to TRBJ1-5, with D uncertain. The CDR3 has 13 residues. In germline, CDR1 is LGHDT, CDR2 YNNKEL (reference sequence). Trimming took off 1 base at V and 6 bases at J, with 7 bases between the two ends. The CDR3 DNA is TGTGCCAGCAGCCAAGTGGGGTCTCAGCCCCAGCATTTT. Encoded protein: CASSQVGSQPQHF.

This clonotype has a handful of counts. The CDR3 region has the DNA TGTGCAAGTCGCCTCAAGGCTGCCACGGCACTGGGATCCTACGAGCAGTACTTC. Protein sequence: CASRLKAATALGSYEQYF. The chain carries TRBV12-2 and TRBJ2-7. TRBV12-2 corresponds to a pseudogene. The CDR3 contains 18 residues.

The rearrangement uses TRBV5-1 and TRBJ1-1; D gene uncertain. This CDR3 spans 14 amino acids. Per the germline V gene, CDR1 is SGHRS and CDR2 is YFSETQ. Trimming left V 4 bases short and J 0 bases short, with 10 bases between. In nucleotides, the CDR3 is TGCGCCAGCAGCCCAAATAGCCTGAACACTGAAGCTTTCTTT. Its translation is CASSPNSLNTEAFF.

A few counts support this clonotype. The chain combines TRBV5-1 with TRBJ1-6, with D perhaps matching TRBD1 (5 bases). The CDR3 is made up of 14 amino acids. The ends were cut back, 0 bases at V and 8 bases at J, with 9 bases in the middle. CDR1 is SGHRS, CDR2 YFSETQ, per germline. This CDR3 is CASSLVGDDSPLHF. The CDR3 region has the DNA TGCGCCAGCAGCTTGGTGGGGGACGATTCACCCCTCCACTTT.

Ten or more counts support this clonotype. The V gene is TRBV19, the J gene TRBJ2-7, with 9 bases that match TRBD1. The length of the CDR3 is 15 residues. The V and J ends lost 3 bases and 1 base, in that order; junction bases with no gene match: 4. Germline V lookup: CDR1 LNHDA, CDR2 SQIVND (reference sequence). As DNA, the CDR3 is TGTGCCAGTAGTATGGGGACAGGGCCTTCCTACGAGCAGTACTTC. This encodes CASSMGTGPSYEQYF. The complete variable domain, with remaining parts taken from reference TRBV19 and TRBJ2-7, reads DGGITQSPKYLFRKEGQNVTLSCEQNLNHDAMYWYRQDPGQGLRLIYYSQIVNDFQKGDIAEGYSVSREKKESFPLTVTSAQKNPTAFYLCASSMGTGPSYEQYFGPGTRLTVT.

The chain is built from TRBV5-1 and TRBJ2-1; TRBD2 aligns across 9 bases. The CDR3 runs to 17 residues. Germline V gene lookup returns CDR1 SGHRS and CDR2 YFSETQ. V dropped 4 bases and J dropped 9; count of bases not matched to a gene: 17. CDR3 residues: CASSGGASGARGGEQFF. In nucleotides, the CDR3 is TGCGCCAGCAGCGGAGGGGCTAGCGGGGCGCGCGGGGGTGAGCAGTTCTTC.

At least ten counts were recorded for this clonotype. The CDR3 coding sequence is TGCAGTGCCACTGGGGACGCGGGGGGACCTTTATCCAATGAGCAGTTCTTC. This codes for CSATGDAGGPLSNEQFF. The chain joins TRBV20-1 to TRBJ2-1; 8 nucleotides align to TRBD2. Per the germline V gene, CDR1 is DFQATT and CDR2 is SNEGSKA (reference sequence). This CDR3 has 17 amino acids. Trimming took 6 bases from V and 6 from J; bases not matched to a gene: 19.

The chain couples TRBV7-2 to TRBJ2-7; D is unclear. Germline loops: CDR1 SGHTA, CDR2 FQGNSA. The V gene lost 4 bases and the J gene lost 3 bases, with 7 bases spanning the gap. The CDR3 loop spans 12 amino acids. CDR3 sequence: CASSSDVYEQYF. CDR3 nucleotide sequence: TGTGCCAGCAGCTCGGACGTCTACGAGCAGTACTTC.